This TCR beta chain came from a study of identical twins. Whole-study findings and limits: Invariant populations such as MAIT and iNKT cells could partly muddle zero-insertion analyses.

Each CDR3 protein gets one entry after TCRdb re-called the 5' RACE reads with MiXCR. In the table there are some 710,000 distinct CDR3 sequences, around 6% of which are singletons. Many counts were recorded for this clonotype. What it recognizes is unknown. Relative to the germline gene, one junction end is altered; a read error may explain this. The CDR3 covers 14 residues. Germline values: CDR1 SQVTM, CDR2 ANQGSEA. This clonotype originated in a man between 18 and 29 years old in good health. This chain joins TRBV29-1 and TRBJ2-1, with TRBD2 matching over 8 bases. Source material: naive T cells sorted from blood. The CDR3: CSAERLARNNEQFF. Written as DNA, the CDR3 is TGCAGCGCTGAAAGACTAGCGCGGAACAATGAGCAGTTCTTC.